The 27 T cell receptor beta chains presented below share a single source sample, sequenced in a study of T cell repertoires in cytomegalovirus infection. MiXCR was run by TCRdb on the reads, yielding one entry per CDR3 protein. Among about 530,000 distinct CDR3 sequences listed, about a quarter were seen once. Sequences were obtained from PBMCs. The receptors derive from a human donor in good health (CMV status not recorded). Some clones in this sample may be carry-over from other donors' samples.

The chain recombines TRBV6-5 with TRBJ2-7; D possibly corresponds to TRBD1 (6 bases). CDR1 is MNHEY and CDR2 is SVGAGI in the germline V gene. V was pared by 2 bases and J by 2 bases, with 16 bases between. The CDR3 runs 16 residues. This CDR3 is CASSYDGGGTPYEQYF. The CDR3 DNA follows: TGTGCCAGCAGTTACGATGGGGGCGGTACCCCCTACGAGCAGTACTTC.

The table lists this clonotype with many counts. The chain links TRBV7-2 to TRBJ2-2; D possibly corresponds to TRBD1 (5 bases). With 0 bases removed from V and 5 bases from J, the gap between germline ends came to 13 bases. CDR3 length equals 16 residues. Germline CDR1 is SGHTA and CDR2 is FQGNSA. The CDR3 DNA sequence: TGTGCCAGCAGCTTAGCTGGGGCAGGGTCGACCGGGGAGCTGTTTTTT. Translating it yields CASSLAGAGSTGELFF. Full variable domain (remainder filled in from reference TRBV7-2 and TRBJ2-2): GAGVSQSPSNKVTEKGKDVELRCDPISGHTALYWYRQSLGQGLEFLIYFQGNSAPDKSGLPSDRFSAERTGGSVSTLTIQRTQQEDSAVYLCASSLAGAGSTGELFFGEGSRLTVL.

This clonotype was detected a few times. The chain combines TRBV27 with TRBJ2-3; TRBD2 matches at 7 bases. Germline assignment: CDR1 MNHEY and CDR2 SMNVEV (reference sequence). V dropped 5 bases and J dropped 0; count of bases not matched to a gene: 11. The CDR3 loop spans 17 amino acids. The CDR3 reads CASSPSLLAASTDTQYF. In nucleotides, the CDR3 is TGTGCCAGCAGTCCGTCTCTTCTAGCGGCGAGCACAGATACGCAGTATTTT.

This clonotype appeared many times. V is TRBV7-2 and J is TRBJ2-5, with 9 bases identical to TRBD1. Looked up from germline, CDR1 is SGHTA and CDR2 is FQGNSA. V was clipped by 6 bases and J by 5 bases; unmatched bases: 7. This CDR3 has 14 residues. This chain's CDR3 is CASRPGQGQETQYF. For the CDR3, the DNA is TGTGCCAGCAGACCGGGACAGGGTCAGGAGACCCAGTACTTC.

This clonotype was seen only a few times. The chain recombines TRBV10-3 with TRBJ1-1, with no clear D. The CDR3 contains 13 residues. The germline CDR1 and CDR2 sequences are ENHRY and SYGVKD. The V end lost 10 bases, the J end lost 2 bases, and 14 bases lay between the germline ends. The CDR3 nucleotides read TGTGCCACCCAAGGTGGGCTAAACACTGAAGCTTTCTTT. Amino acid sequence: CATQGGLNTEAFF.

The chain couples TRBV6-5 to TRBJ1-1; perhaps TRBD1 as D (6 bases). This CDR3 spans 14 amino acids. Per the germline V gene, CDR1 is MNHEY and CDR2 is SVGAGI. The ends were cut back, 5 bases at V and 1 base at J, with 11 bases in the middle. The CDR3 sequence: CASSAGHPNTEAFF. In DNA, the CDR3 is TGTGCCAGCAGTGCGGGACACCCGAACACTGAAGCTTTCTTT.

A few counts support this clonotype. The chain links TRBV29-1 to TRBJ2-4; D is undetermined. Germline lookup yields CDR1 SQVTM and CDR2 ANQGSEA. V lost 7 bases to trimming and J lost 7 bases, with 11 bases between them. The length of the CDR3 is 11 residues. In DNA form, the CDR3 reads TGCAGCGGGATGACGTGGAACATTCAGTACTTC. Translated: CSGMTWNIQYF. The whole variable domain, filled in from reference TRBV29-1 and TRBJ2-4, reads SAVISQKPSRDICQRGTSLTIQCQVDSQVTMMFWYRQQPGQSLTLIATANQGSEATYESGFVIDKFPISRPNLTFSTLTVSNMSPEDSSIYLCSGMTWNIQYFGAGTRLSVL.

This clonotype appeared many times. The chain recombines TRBV7-2 with TRBJ1-1, with D unresolved. V lost 6 bases and J lost 2, with 19 bases in between. The germline CDR1 and CDR2 sequences are SGHTA and FQGNSA. The CDR3 totals 16 residues. CDR3 sequence: CASSFGGGDLNTEAFF. The CDR3 DNA reads TGTGCCAGCAGTTTTGGCGGTGGGGATTTAAACACTGAAGCTTTCTTT.

In its sample, this clonotype was seen many times. The gene calls are TRBV7-2 and TRBJ2-2; the D gene is possibly TRBD2 (6 bases). Germline V lookup: CDR1 SGHTA, CDR2 FQGNSA. The CDR3 is made up of 17 amino acids. V gave up 5 bases and J gave up 0 bases, with 16 bases separating them. The DNA for the CDR3 is TGTGCCAGCAGCCCGGTGGGGACTTTAACGAACACCGGGGAGCTGTTTTTT. Translation gives CASSPVGTLTNTGELFF.

This clonotype was observed a few times. The chain employs TRBV7-6 and TRBJ2-2; the match to TRBD2 covers 9 bases. This CDR3 has 16 amino acids. Germline lookup yields CDR1 SGHVS and CDR2 FNYEAQ. Germline trimming cut 0 bases from V and 4 bases from J; bases unmatched to any gene: 3. CDR3 DNA sequence: TGTGCCAGCAGCTTAGCTAGCGGGAGTCCCACCGGGGAGCTGTTTTTT. Translated, it gives CASSLASGSPTGELFF.

The chain carries TRBV29-1 and TRBJ2-1; 8 bases fit TRBD2. CDR1 is SQVTM and CDR2 is ANQGSEA in the germline V gene. Germline trimming cut 2 bases from V and 4 bases from J; bases unmatched to any gene: 10. The CDR3 sequence is 16 residues long. This CDR3 is CSVETEAGDFYNEQFF. The CDR3 DNA reads as TGCAGCGTTGAAACAGAAGCGGGAGATTTTTACAATGAGCAGTTCTTC.

This clonotype was recorded once. The rearrangement uses TRBV20-1 and TRBJ1-1, with D hard to call. This CDR3 has 11 residues. Trimming took off 5 bases at V and 0 bases at J, with 4 bases between the two ends. CDR1 and CDR2 from the germline V gene are DFQATT and SNEGSKA (reference sequence). The CDR3 DNA sequence: TGCAGTGCTCAAATGAACACTGAAGCTTTCTTT. As protein: CSAQMNTEAFF.

This clonotype has just a few counts. The chain uses TRBV7-9 and TRBJ2-5, with D uncertain. The germline V gene has CDR1 SEHNR and CDR2 FQNEAQ (reference sequence). Trimming pared 5 bases from V and 2 bases from J, leaving 12 bases between. The length of the CDR3 is 14 residues. CDR3: CASSQVGGQETQYF. DNA for the CDR3: TGTGCCAGCAGCCAAGTGGGCGGTCAAGAGACCCAGTACTTC.

This chain uses TRBV24-1 with TRBJ2-7; 8 bases match TRBD1. Losses at the gene ends were 9 bases for V and 3 bases for J; bases not matched to a gene: 12. This CDR3 has 15 amino acids. Germline V gives CDR1 KGHDR, CDR2 SFDVKD. CDR3 loop: CATLQTGAYYYEQYF. In DNA, the CDR3 is TGTGCCACCCTACAGACAGGGGCCTACTACTACGAGCAGTACTTC.

This clonotype occurred a few times. The genes are TRBV7-9 and TRBJ2-5; 8 positions agree with TRBD2. Per the germline V gene, CDR1 is SEHNR and CDR2 is FQNEAQ (reference sequence). Trimming took 5 bases from V and 2 from J; bases not matched to a gene: 16. CDR3 length: 18 residues. In DNA, the CDR3 is TGTGCCAGCAGCCGGCGGGGGGCCGGCCGGGGGGAACAAGAGACCCAGTACTTC. Amino acids: CASSRRGAGRGEQETQYF.

The chain links TRBV4-2 to TRBJ2-1; D is undetermined. This CDR3 contains 14 residues. The ends were cut back, 4 bases at V and 6 bases at J, with 13 bases in the middle. Germline lookup yields CDR1 LGHNA and CDR2 YNFKEQ. CDR3 bases: TGTGCCAGCAGCCCGAACATGGGATTCAATGAGCAGTTCTTC. This sequence encodes CASSPNMGFNEQFF.

The V call is TRBV7-2, the J call TRBJ1-1; 8 positions match TRBD1. Germline assignment: CDR1 SGHTA and CDR2 FQGNSA. The ends lost 5 bases at V and 7 bases at J; junction bases unmatched: 6. The CDR3 length is 13 residues. CDR3 coding DNA: TGTGCCAGCAGCCCGGACAGGGCTATTGAAGCTTTCTTT. Its translation: CASSPDRAIEAFF.

This clonotype has just a few counts. This sequence joins TRBV7-2 and TRBJ1-1, with 9 bases lining up with TRBD1. J lost 5 bases, V lost 2 bases, and 3 bases had no gene match. This CDR3 is built from 14 residues. From germline, CDR1 is SGHTA and CDR2 FQGNSA. DNA of the CDR3: TGTGCCAGCAGCTTAAACAGGGGGCTGACTGAAGCTTTCTTT. Encoded protein: CASSLNRGLTEAFF.

The chain has TRBV28 and TRBJ1-3; perhaps TRBD1 as D (5 bases). Germline CDR1 and CDR2: MDHEN and SYDVKM. Deletions cut 5 bases from V and 6 bases from J, with 14 bases between. The CDR3 is 14 amino acids. CDR3 amino acids: CASSPGAALNTIYF. DNA for the CDR3: TGTGCCAGCAGTCCCGGGGCAGCCTTAAACACCATATATTTT.

This clonotype was seen a few times. The CDR3 coding sequence is TGTGCCAGTAGTATGAAGGTGAAAGAGACCCAGTACTTC. Its translation is CASSMKVKETQYF. The chain is built from TRBV19 and TRBJ2-5; D gene uncertain. The CDR3 loop spans 13 amino acids. In germline, CDR1 is LNHDA, CDR2 SQIVND (reference sequence). The V end was cut by 3 bases, the J end by 3 bases, with 8 bases between.

V is TRBV29-1 and J is TRBJ2-1, with 12 bases identical to TRBD2. Germline-derived CDR1 and CDR2 are SQVTM and ANQGSEA. Trimming removed 0 bases from V and 8 bases from J; junction bases left unmatched: 11. CDR3 length: 17 amino acids. CDR3 region: CSVEDLAGGRIWYEQFF. CDR3 DNA sequence: TGCAGCGTTGAAGATCTAGCGGGAGGGCGTATCTGGTATGAGCAGTTCTTC.

This clonotype was detected once. The V call is TRBV6-1, the J call TRBJ2-7; 8 bases align to TRBD1. The CDR3 runs to 16 residues. The germline V gene encodes CDR1 MNHNS and CDR2 SASEGT. The J segment lost 0 bases and the V segment lost 6 bases, leaving 10 bases of the junction unmatched. The CDR3: CASRSTTGASSYEQYF. CDR3 nucleotide sequence: TGTGCCAGCAGATCGACGACAGGGGCGAGCTCCTACGAGCAGTACTTC.

Note on this clonotype: Since a much larger clone is just one base distant, this may be a read error. This CDR3 is missing its conserved last phenylalanine or tryptophan, likely due to a read error. The chain carries TRBV7-2 and TRBJ2-5; D perhaps matches TRBD1 (6 bases). The germline V gene encodes CDR1 SGHTA and CDR2 FQGNSA. CDR3 length: 14 residues. Trimming took off 3 bases at V and 2 bases at J, with 10 bases between the two ends. CDR3 DNA sequence: TGTGCCAGCAGCTTCCAACAGGGACAAGAGACCCAGTACTCC. Translating it yields CASSFQQGQETQYS.

There are a few counts of this clonotype. V usage is TRBV20-1 and J usage is TRBJ1-2, with D possibly matching TRBD1 (5 bases). CDR1 is DFQATT and CDR2 is SNEGSKA in the germline V gene (reference sequence). The CDR3 runs 15 residues. The V gene lost 3 bases and the J gene lost 4 bases, with 18 bases spanning the gap. The CDR3 spells CSARHYQGGGYGYTF. Here the CDR3 DNA reads TGCAGTGCTAGGCATTATCAGGGTGGTGGCTATGGCTACACCTTC.

This clonotype was counted a few times. The V call is TRBV7-2, the J call TRBJ2-3, with D uncertain. This CDR3 has 13 amino acids. CDR1 and CDR2 from the germline V gene are SGHTA and FQGNSA. The V gene lost 3 bases and the J gene lost 6 bases, with 10 bases spanning the gap. The CDR3 bases are TGTGCCAGCAGCTTCGCCGGAGCCGATACGCAGTATTTT. Its protein product is CASSFAGADTQYF.

CDR3 DNA: TGTGCCAGCAGCCTCTCAACGCTCGGGGAGCTGTTTTTT. It yields the protein CASSLSTLGELFF. V and J are TRBV7-2 and TRBJ2-2; D is undetermined. This CDR3 has 13 amino acids. Trimming left V 5 bases short and J 7 bases short, with 11 bases between. CDR1 and CDR2 from the germline V gene are SGHTA and FQGNSA.

There are a few counts of this clonotype. The chain uses TRBV3-1 and TRBJ2-6; the match to TRBD1 covers 10 bases. The CDR3 has 17 amino acids. Losses at the gene ends were 1 base for V and 4 bases for J; bases not matched to a gene: 4. Looked up from germline, CDR1 is LGHDT and CDR2 is YNNKEL (reference sequence). Here the CDR3 DNA reads TGTGCCAGCAGCCAAGCCGACAGGGGGCAAGGGGCCAACGTCCTGACTTTC. Translating gives CASSQADRGQGANVLTF.